This TCR beta chain is from a study of CD8 T cells in ankylosing spondylitis. On this clonotype: Its matching antigen is unknown.

Study-level results: A TCR beta motif of under 10 highly homologous variants appeared characteristic of ankylosing spondylitis blood. Within peripheral blood, clones linked to disease were CD8+ and relatively rare.

Germline loops: CDR1 MNHEY, CDR2 SVGAGI. The V gene lost 0 bases and the J gene lost 4 bases, with 12 bases spanning the gap. This CDR3 comprises 15 residues. One entry per CDR3 protein results from TCRdb running MiXCR on the 5' RACE reads. The table shows roughly 440,000 distinct CDR3 sequences, with more than 15% occurring only once. The chain couples TRBV6-5 to TRBJ1-2; no firm D call. Sequencing input: blood, either unsorted or a sorted T cell fraction (not recorded which). The receptor was derived from a male donor with ankylosing spondylitis. In nucleotides, the CDR3 is TGTGCCAGCAGTTACTCCCCCCCAGGACTCTATGGCTACACCTTC. It yields the protein CASSYSPPGLYGYTF.